The 5 T cell receptor beta chains given below trace back to one sample, sequenced in a study of cytotoxic CD8 clonotypes in ibrutinib-treated CLL. Measured with immunoSEQ multiplex PCR; TCRdb has only the in-frame clones, and not every one. The data contain some 200,000 clones, around 72% of them singletons. Material: PBMCs, obtained after 24 months of ibrutinib treatment. Receptors were obtained from a human donor with chronic lymphocytic leukemia.

V is TRBV7-8 and J is TRBJ2-1; no reliable D call. This CDR3 spans 18 amino acids. V lost 5 bases to trimming and J lost 0 bases, with 20 bases between them. Germline V gene data show CDR1 as SGHVS and CDR2 as FQNEAQ. The CDR3: CASSPRVRRASSYNEQFF. The CDR3 DNA follows: TGTGCCAGCAGCCCTCGGGTTAGGCGAGCTAGCTCCTACAATGAGCAGTTCTTC.

The rearrangement uses TRBV2 and TRBJ1-5; TRBD1 agrees at 8 bases. Germline lookup yields CDR1 SNHLY and CDR2 FYNNEI. The CDR3 contains 12 residues. V shed 8 bases, J shed 11 bases, and the junction held 8 bases outside the gene matches. CDR3 DNA sequence: TGTGCCAGCGAGGACAGGGCCCTAGCCCAGCATTTT. Its translation is CASEDRALAQHF.

CDR3 DNA sequence: TGTGCCATCAGTGTAAACCCCCGGGGCACCGGGGAGCTGTTTTTT. As protein: CAISVNPRGTGELFF. The genes are TRBV10-3 and TRBJ2-2; TRBD2 might be the D (5 bases). The germline CDR1 and CDR2 sequences are ENHRY and SYGVKD. The ends were cut back, 4 bases at V and 4 bases at J, with 13 bases in the middle. This CDR3 has 15 residues.

V and J are TRBV7-9 and TRBJ2-7; 7 bases agree with TRBD1. The length of the CDR3 is 13 residues. The ends lost 5 bases at V and 7 bases at J; junction bases unmatched: 8. Germline assignment: CDR1 SEHNR and CDR2 FQNEAQ (reference sequence). This chain's CDR3 is CASSAQQGREQYF. As DNA, the CDR3 is TGTGCCAGCAGCGCCCAACAGGGGAGAGAGCAGTACTTC.

The chain recombines TRBV5-4 with TRBJ2-7; no firm D call. Germline V CDR1 and CDR2: SGHNT, YYREEE (reference sequence). The CDR3 sequence is 16 residues long. V was shortened by 0 bases and J by 3 bases, with 16 bases between the two germline ends. DNA for the CDR3: TGTGCCAGCAGCTTGGGGGCGGCGGACCTAAACTACGAGCAGTACTTC. Translating it yields CASSLGAADLNYEQYF.